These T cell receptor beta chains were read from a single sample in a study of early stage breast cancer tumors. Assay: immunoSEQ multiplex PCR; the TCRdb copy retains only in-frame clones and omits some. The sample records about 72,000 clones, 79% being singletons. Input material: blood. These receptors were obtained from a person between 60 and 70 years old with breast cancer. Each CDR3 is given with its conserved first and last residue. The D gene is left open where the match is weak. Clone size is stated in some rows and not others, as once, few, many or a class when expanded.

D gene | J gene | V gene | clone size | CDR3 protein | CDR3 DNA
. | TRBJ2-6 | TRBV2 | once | CASTRRGDSGANVLTF | TGTGCCAGCACCAGAAGAGGGGACTCTGGGGCCAACGTCCTGACTTTC
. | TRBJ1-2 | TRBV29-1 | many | CSVELNYGYTF | TGCAGCGTTGAACTTAACTATGGCTACACCTTC
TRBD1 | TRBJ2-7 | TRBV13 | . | CASSWRQGLGEQYF | TGTGCCAGCAGCTGGCGACAGGGCCTAGGCGAGCAGTACTTC
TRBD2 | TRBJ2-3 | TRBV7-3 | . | CASSPKRGVTQYF | TGTGCCAGCAGCCCTAAGCGGGGGGTAACGCAGTATTTT
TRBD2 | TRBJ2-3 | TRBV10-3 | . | CAISAGTSNTDTQYF | TGTGCCATCAGTGCCGGGACTAGCAATACAGATACGCAGTATTTT
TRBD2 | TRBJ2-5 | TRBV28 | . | CASSRLAGGQETQYF | TGTGCCAGCAGTCGACTAGCGGGGGGGCAAGAGACCCAGTACTTC
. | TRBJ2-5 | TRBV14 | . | CASSPRHRVQETQYF | TGTGCCAGCAGCCCCCGACATAGGGTCCAAGAGACCCAGTACTTC
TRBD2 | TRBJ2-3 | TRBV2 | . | CASSVAGDLTDTQYF | TGTGCCAGCAGTGTGGCGGGAGACCTCACAGATACGCAGTATTTT
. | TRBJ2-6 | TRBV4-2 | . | CASSQGDSGANVLTF | TGTGCCAGCAGCCAAGGGGACTCTGGGGCCAACGTCCTGACTTTC
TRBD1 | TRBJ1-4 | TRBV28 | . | CASSPGTAWGLRLFF | TGTGCCAGCAGTCCGGGGACAGCTTGGGGGCTAAGGCTGTTTTTT
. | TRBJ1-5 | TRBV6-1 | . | CASSAVRAFNQPQHF | TGTGCCAGCAGTGCCGTTAGGGCATTCAATCAGCCCCAGCATTTT
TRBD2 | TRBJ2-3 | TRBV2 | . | CASSEMWGGDTQYF | TGTGCCAGCAGTGAAATGTGGGGGGGAGATACGCAGTATTTT
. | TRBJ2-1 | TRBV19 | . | CASTKLRGDEQFF | TGTGCCAGTACCAAACTTAGAGGGGATGAGCAGTTCTTC
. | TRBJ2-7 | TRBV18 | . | CASSKTDGGLEQYF | TGTGCCAGCTCAAAGACGGACGGGGGACTCGAGCAGTACTTC
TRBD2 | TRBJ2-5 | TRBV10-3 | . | CAISRRERETQYF | TGTGCCATCAGCCGGCGGGAGCGGGAGACCCAGTACTTC
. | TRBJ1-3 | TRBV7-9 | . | CASSPSSGNTIYF | TGTGCCAGCAGCCCAAGCTCTGGAAACACCATATATTTT